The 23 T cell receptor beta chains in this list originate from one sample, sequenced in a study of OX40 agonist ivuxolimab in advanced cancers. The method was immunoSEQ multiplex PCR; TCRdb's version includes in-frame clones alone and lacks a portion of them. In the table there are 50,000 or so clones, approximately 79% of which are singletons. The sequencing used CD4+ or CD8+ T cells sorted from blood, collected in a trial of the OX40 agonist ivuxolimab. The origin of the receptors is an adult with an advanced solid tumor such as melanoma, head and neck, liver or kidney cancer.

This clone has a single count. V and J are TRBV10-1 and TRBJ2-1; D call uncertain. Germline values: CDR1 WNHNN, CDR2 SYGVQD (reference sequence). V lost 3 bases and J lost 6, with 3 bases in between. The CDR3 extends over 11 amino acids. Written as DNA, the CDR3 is TGCGCCAGCAGTGACGGCAATGAGCAGTTCTTC. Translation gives CASSDGNEQFF.

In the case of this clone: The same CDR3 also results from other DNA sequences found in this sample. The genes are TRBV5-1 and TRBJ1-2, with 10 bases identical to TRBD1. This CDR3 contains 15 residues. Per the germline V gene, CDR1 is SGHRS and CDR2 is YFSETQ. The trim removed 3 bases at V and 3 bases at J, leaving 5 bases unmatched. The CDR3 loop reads CASSSGDRGHYGYTF. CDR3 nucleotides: TGCGCCAGCAGCTCGGGGGACAGGGGCCACTATGGCTACACCTTC.

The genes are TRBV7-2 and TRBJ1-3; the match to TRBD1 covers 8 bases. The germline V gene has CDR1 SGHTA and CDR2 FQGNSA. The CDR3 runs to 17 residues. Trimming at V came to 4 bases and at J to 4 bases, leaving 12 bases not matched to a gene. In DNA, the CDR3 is TGTGCCAGCAGCTGGAGCGGACAGGGATTATCAGGAAACACCATATATTTT. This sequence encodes CASSWSGQGLSGNTIYF.

CDR3 bases: TGTGCCAGCAGCCATAGGACAGGCGAGTACGAGCAGTACTTC. This codes for CASSHRTGEYEQYF. V is TRBV7-2 and J is TRBJ2-7; 7 nucleotides match TRBD1. Germline-derived CDR1 and CDR2 are SGHTA and FQGNSA. CDR3 length: 14 residues. With V trimmed by 5 bases and J by 4 bases, 8 bases remained unmatched.

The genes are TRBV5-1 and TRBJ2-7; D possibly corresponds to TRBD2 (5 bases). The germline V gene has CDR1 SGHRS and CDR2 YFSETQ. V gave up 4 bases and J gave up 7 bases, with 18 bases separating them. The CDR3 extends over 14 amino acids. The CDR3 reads CASSLERSSGEQYF. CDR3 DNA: TGCGCCAGCAGCCTCGAGCGGTCATCGGGGGAGCAGTACTTC.

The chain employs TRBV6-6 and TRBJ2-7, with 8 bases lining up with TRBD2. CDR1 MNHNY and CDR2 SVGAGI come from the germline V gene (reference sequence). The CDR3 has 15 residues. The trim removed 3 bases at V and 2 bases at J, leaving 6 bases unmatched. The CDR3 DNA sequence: TGTGCCAGCAGTTATTCAACTAGCGGAACCTACGAGCAGTACTTC. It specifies CASSYSTSGTYEQYF.

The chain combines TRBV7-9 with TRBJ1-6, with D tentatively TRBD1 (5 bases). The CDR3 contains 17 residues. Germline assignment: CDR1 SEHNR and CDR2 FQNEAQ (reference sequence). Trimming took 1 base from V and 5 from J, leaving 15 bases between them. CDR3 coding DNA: TGTGCCAGCAGCTTAGGCTCAGGGCACCAAGATAATTCACCCCTCCACTTT. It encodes CASSLGSGHQDNSPLHF.

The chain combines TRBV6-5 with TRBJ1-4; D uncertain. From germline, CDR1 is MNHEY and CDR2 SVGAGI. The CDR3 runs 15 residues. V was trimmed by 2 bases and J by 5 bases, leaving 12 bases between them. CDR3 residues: CASSYNRGFNEKLFF. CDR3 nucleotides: TGTGCCAGCAGTTACAATCGGGGATTCAATGAAAAACTGTTTTTT.

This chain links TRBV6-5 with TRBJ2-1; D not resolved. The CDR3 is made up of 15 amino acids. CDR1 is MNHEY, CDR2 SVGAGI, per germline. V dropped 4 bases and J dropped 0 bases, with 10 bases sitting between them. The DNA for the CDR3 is TGTGCCAGCAGTTCCCAAATAGGCTCCTACAATGAGCAGTTCTTC. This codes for CASSSQIGSYNEQFF.

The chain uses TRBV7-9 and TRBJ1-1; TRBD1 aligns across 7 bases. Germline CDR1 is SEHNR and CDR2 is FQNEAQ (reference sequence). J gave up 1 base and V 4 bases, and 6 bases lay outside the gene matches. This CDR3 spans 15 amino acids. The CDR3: CASSSKGARNTEAFF. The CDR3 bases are TGTGCCAGCAGCTCAAAGGGGGCGCGGAACACTGAAGCTTTCTTT.

CDR3 sequence: CASSQVSGAKNIQYF. The CDR3 DNA reads as TGCGCCAGCAGCCAAGTAAGTGGAGCCAAAAACATTCAGTACTTC. V usage is TRBV4-1 and J usage is TRBJ2-4, with D uncertain. Germline-derived CDR1 and CDR2 are MGHRA and YSYEKL. With 1 base removed from V and 0 bases from J, the gap between germline ends came to 7 bases. This CDR3 has 15 residues.

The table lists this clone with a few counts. The DNA of the CDR3 is TGCAGTCCGTCCTTGGGGAACATTCAGTACTTC. This translates into CSPSLGNIQYF. This chain uses TRBV20-1 with TRBJ2-4; D gene uncertain. Deletions cut 8 bases from V and 7 bases from J, with 12 bases between. The germline V gene encodes CDR1 DFQATT and CDR2 SNEGSKA (reference sequence). The CDR3 spans 11 residues.

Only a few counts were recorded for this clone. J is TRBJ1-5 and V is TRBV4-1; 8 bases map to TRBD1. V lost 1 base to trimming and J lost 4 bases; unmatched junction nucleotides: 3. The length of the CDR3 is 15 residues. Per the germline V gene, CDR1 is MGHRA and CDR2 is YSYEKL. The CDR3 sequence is CASSQGDRRNQPQHF. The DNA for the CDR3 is TGCGCCAGCAGCCAAGGGGACAGGCGGAATCAGCCCCAGCATTTT.

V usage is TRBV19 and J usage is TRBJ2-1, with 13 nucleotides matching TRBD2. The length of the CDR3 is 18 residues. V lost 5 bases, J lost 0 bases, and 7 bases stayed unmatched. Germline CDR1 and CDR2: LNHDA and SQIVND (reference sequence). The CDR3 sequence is CASSLGLAGPGSYNEQFF. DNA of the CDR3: TGTGCCAGTAGTTTGGGACTAGCGGGACCCGGCTCCTACAATGAGCAGTTCTTC.

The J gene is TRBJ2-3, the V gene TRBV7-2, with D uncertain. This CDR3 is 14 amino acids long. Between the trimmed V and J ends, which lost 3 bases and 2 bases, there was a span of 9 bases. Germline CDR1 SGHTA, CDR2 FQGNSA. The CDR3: CASSLAAITDTQYF. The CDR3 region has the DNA TGTGCCAGCAGCTTGGCGGCGATCACAGATACGCAGTATTTT.

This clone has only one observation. The CDR3 is CASSLSGGGNQPQHF. CDR3 in DNA: TGTGCCAGCAGCCTTTCAGGGGGCGGCAATCAGCCCCAGCATTTT. The J gene is TRBJ1-5, the V gene TRBV2, with 8 positions matching TRBD1. Germline V gene sequence: CDR1 SNHLY, CDR2 FYNNEI. V gave up 6 bases and J gave up 2 bases; unmatched junction bases: 6. The CDR3 is 15 amino acids. The whole variable domain, remainder taken from reference TRBV2 and TRBJ1-5, is EPEVTQTPSHQVTQMGQEVILRCVPISNHLYFYWYRQILGQKVEFLVSFYNNEISEKSEIFDDQFSVERPDGSNFTLKIRSTKLEDSAMYFCASSLSGGGNQPQHFGDGTRLSIL.

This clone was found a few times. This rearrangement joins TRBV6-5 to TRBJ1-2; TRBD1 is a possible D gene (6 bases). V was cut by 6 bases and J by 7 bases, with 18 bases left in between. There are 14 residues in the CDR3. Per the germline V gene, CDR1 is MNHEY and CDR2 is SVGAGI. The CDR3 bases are TGTGCCAGCAGGCTCAGGGAGGGGGTTCGTGGCTACACCTTC. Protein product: CASRLREGVRGYTF.

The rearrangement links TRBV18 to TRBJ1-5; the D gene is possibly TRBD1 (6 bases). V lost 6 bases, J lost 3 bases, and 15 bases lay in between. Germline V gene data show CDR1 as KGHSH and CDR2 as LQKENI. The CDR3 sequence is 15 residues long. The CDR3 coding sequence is TGTGCCAGCTCGACAGAAAGACAGGACAATCAGCCCCAGCATTTT. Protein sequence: CASSTERQDNQPQHF.

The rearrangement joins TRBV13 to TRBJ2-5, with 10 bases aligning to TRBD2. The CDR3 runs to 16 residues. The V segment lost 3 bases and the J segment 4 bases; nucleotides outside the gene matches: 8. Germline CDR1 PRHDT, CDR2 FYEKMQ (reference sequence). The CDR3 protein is CASSFEAGGPTETQYF. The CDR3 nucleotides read TGTGCCAGCAGCTTCGAAGCGGGAGGGCCAACAGAGACCCAGTACTTC. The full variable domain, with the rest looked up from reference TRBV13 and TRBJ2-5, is AAGVIQSPRHLIKEKRETATLKCYPIPRHDTVYWYQQGPGQDPQFLISFYEKMQSDKGSIPDRFSAQQFSDYHSELNMSSLELGDSALYFCASSFEAGGPTETQYFGPGTRLLVL.

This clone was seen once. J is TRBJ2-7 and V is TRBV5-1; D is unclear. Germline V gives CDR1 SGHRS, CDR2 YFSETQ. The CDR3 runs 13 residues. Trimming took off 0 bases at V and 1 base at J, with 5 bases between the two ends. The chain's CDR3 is CASSLEVSYEQYF. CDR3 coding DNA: TGCGCCAGCAGCTTGGAGGTTTCCTACGAGCAGTACTTC.

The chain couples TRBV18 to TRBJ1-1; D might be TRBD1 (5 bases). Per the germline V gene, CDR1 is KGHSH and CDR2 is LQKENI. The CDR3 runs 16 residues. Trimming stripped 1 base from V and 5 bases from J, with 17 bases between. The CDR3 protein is CASSPRVQDLGTEAFF. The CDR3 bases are TGTGCCAGCTCACCACGAGTACAGGATCTGGGGACTGAAGCTTTCTTT.

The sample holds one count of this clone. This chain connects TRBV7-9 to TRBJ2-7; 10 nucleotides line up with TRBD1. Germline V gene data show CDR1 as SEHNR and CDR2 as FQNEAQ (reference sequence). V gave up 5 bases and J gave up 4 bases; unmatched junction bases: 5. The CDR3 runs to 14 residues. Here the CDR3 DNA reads TGTGCCAGCAGCGCCCGGGACAGGGGATACGAGCAGTACTTC. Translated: CASSARDRGYEQYF.

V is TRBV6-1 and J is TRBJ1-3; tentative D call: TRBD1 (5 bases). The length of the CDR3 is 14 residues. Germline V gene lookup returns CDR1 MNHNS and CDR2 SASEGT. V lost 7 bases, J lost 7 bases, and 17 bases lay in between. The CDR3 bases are TGTGCCAGCACTCCCCTCGGGGGTTTCAACACCATATATTTT. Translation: CASTPLGGFNTIYF.